This T cell receptor (beta chain) was documented in a study of T cells in Graves' hyperthyroidism and ophthalmopathy. Across the whole study: Peripheral blood specimens were obtained at initial diagnosis, prior to any treatment.

Study-wide points: Ophthalmopathy and stable hyperthyroidism were told apart by a 13 V-J model. Most clonotypes expanded in the thyroid (above 0.001) were also present in blood.

CDR1 LGHDT and CDR2 YNNKEL come from the germline V gene (reference sequence). The CDR3 length is 18 residues. V dropped 1 base and J dropped 5; count of bases not matched to a gene: 8. Comment on this clonotype: As yet, its antigen is unknown.

There were TCR beta CDR3 regions amplified from RNA transcripts. HTBI primers were used for first-round RT-PCR of the TCR CDR3. TCRdb fed the multiplex PCR reads into MiXCR, producing one record per CDR3 protein. The sample has approximately 710,000 distinct CDR3 sequences; roughly 17% are singletons. This chain connects TRBV3-1 to TRBJ2-2; TRBD2 matches 12 bases. This receptor was obtained from a man aged 50 to 60 with Graves' hyperthyroidism. The sequencing input was blood. DNA for the CDR3: TGTGCCAGCAGCCAAGCTAGCGGGAGGGCATCGGGTACCGGGGAGCTGTTTTTT. Amino acids: CASSQASGRASGTGELFF.